A single sample gave rise to the 22 T cell receptor beta chains below, sequenced in a study of blood T cell repertoires in COVID-19. Sequencing used immunoSEQ multiplex PCR; TCRdb keeps in-frame clones, though not all of them. Found here are some 220,000 clones, about 86% of them singletons; the top ten hold roughly 3.2%. Sequencing was performed on PBMCs or T cells enriched from blood (not recorded which). Receptors originate from a woman aged 50 to 65 in a cohort exposed to, infected with or recovered from COVID-19 (not recorded which).

The chain joins TRBV11-2 to TRBJ1-2; perhaps TRBD1 as D (5 bases). Germline CDR1 is SGHAT and CDR2 is FQNNGV. The CDR3 is 14 amino acids. The ends were cut back, 1 base at V and 6 bases at J, with 12 bases in the middle. The CDR3 DNA sequence: TGTGCCAGCAGCTTAGGGGCCTGGGGGGATGGCTACACCTTC. Translating it yields CASSLGAWGDGYTF.

This clone came up once. The V and J genes are TRBV7-3 and TRBJ2-5, with 9 bases lining up with TRBD1. Germline CDR1 is SGHTA and CDR2 is FQGTGA. V lost 5 bases, J lost 4 bases, and 11 bases stayed unmatched. This CDR3 contains 16 residues. CDR3 residues: CASSRGTGNGGETQYF. CDR3 DNA: TGTGCCAGCAGCCGAGGGACAGGGAACGGTGGAGAGACCCAGTACTTC.

The CDR3 sequence is CASSHTGGARGYTF. In DNA form, the CDR3 reads TGTGCCAGCAGTCATACAGGGGGGGCGAGGGGCTACACCTTC. The genes are TRBV27 and TRBJ1-2; the match to TRBD1 covers 8 bases. The CDR3 has 14 amino acids. The junction had 10 bases not matched to a gene; V was cut back by 5 bases and J by 8 bases. CDR1 MNHEY and CDR2 SMNVEV come from the germline V gene (reference sequence).

The chain employs TRBV18 and TRBJ1-1; TRBD1 agrees at 10 bases. There are 14 residues in the CDR3. Germline loops: CDR1 KGHSH, CDR2 LQKENI. With V trimmed by 5 bases and J by 4 bases, 4 bases remained unmatched. CDR3 amino acids: CASSGGTGATEAFF. Written as DNA, the CDR3 is TGTGCCAGCTCAGGGGGGACAGGGGCCACTGAAGCTTTCTTT.

This sequence joins TRBV2 and TRBJ2-5; 7 nucleotides line up with TRBD1. There are 13 residues in the CDR3. V dropped 7 bases and J dropped 3; count of bases not matched to a gene: 5. Germline assignment: CDR1 SNHLY and CDR2 FYNNEI. The CDR3 region is CASTRGREETQYF. The CDR3 bases are TGTGCCAGCACTAGGGGGCGAGAAGAGACCCAGTACTTC.

Here the CDR3 DNA reads TGCGCCAGCACCGACGGACAGGGAGGCAATTCACCCCTCCACTTT. This sequence encodes CASTDGQGGNSPLHF. The chain joins TRBV5-1 to TRBJ1-6, with 8 bases lining up with TRBD1. Per the germline V gene, CDR1 is SGHRS and CDR2 is YFSETQ. The V and J ends lost 6 bases and 7 bases, in that order; junction bases with no gene match: 9. The CDR3 consists of 15 residues.

The chain employs TRBV6-4 and TRBJ1-5; D is unclear. CDR1 MRHNA and CDR2 SNTAGT come from the germline V gene. V was cut by 10 bases and J by 6 bases, with 19 bases left in between. The CDR3 has 14 residues. CDR3 sequence (DNA): TGTGCCATGATAAGGGAGGGATTTTTTCAGCCCCAGCATTTT. Translation: CAMIREGFFQPQHF.

This clone was observed a single time. The chain combines TRBV19 with TRBJ1-5; maybe TRBD1 (6 bases). Per germline, CDR1 LNHDA and CDR2 SQIVND (reference sequence). The CDR3 is 16 amino acids. Trimming removed 3 bases from V and 4 bases from J, with 16 bases in between. CDR3 amino acids: CASSIGGAGLNQPQHF. Here the CDR3 DNA reads TGTGCCAGTAGTATCGGGGGGGCGGGGTTGAATCAGCCCCAGCATTTT.

This clone was seen only a few times. The chain couples TRBV9 to TRBJ1-2, with TRBD1 identical over 8 bases. CDR1 is SGDLS and CDR2 is YYNGEE in the germline V gene. This CDR3 region has 14 residues. The V gene end was trimmed by 3 bases and the J gene end by 7 bases; junction bases not matched to a gene: 8. The CDR3 DNA follows: TGTGCCAGCAGCGGAGGACAGGGCCCCCTTGGCTACACCTTC. It codes for CASSGGQGPLGYTF.

The V gene is TRBV9, the J gene TRBJ1-2, with a weak D call TRBD1 (5 bases). There are 14 residues in the CDR3. V was cut by 0 bases and J by 3 bases, with 9 bases left in between. The germline gives CDR1 SGDLS, CDR2 YYNGEE. The CDR3 region is CASSVGSRDYGYTF. CDR3 bases: TGTGCCAGCAGCGTAGGTAGCAGGGACTATGGCTACACCTTC.

This rearrangement joins TRBV4-1 to TRBJ2-3, with 8 nucleotides matching TRBD2. The CDR3 loop spans 15 amino acids. CDR1 MGHRA and CDR2 YSYEKL come from the germline V gene. V lost 4 bases and J lost 0; bases outside the gene matches: 3. The CDR3 DNA sequence: TGCGCCAGCAGCCGCTTAGCGGGGAGCACAGATACGCAGTATTTT. Its protein product is CASSRLAGSTDTQYF.

The chain couples TRBV5-1 to TRBJ1-2, with 7 nucleotides matching TRBD1. The V segment lost 3 bases and the J segment 4 bases; nucleotides outside the gene matches: 12. Germline V gene data show CDR1 as SGHRS and CDR2 as YFSETQ. This CDR3 has 16 amino acids. The CDR3: CASSSLRDSGGYGYTF. In nucleotides, the CDR3 is TGCGCCAGCAGCTCCCTCCGGGACAGCGGTGGCTATGGCTACACCTTC.

J is TRBJ2-1 and V is TRBV6-2 or TRBV6-3; tentative D call: TRBD2 (5 bases). Per the germline V gene, CDR1 is MNHEY and CDR2 is SVGEGT. The CDR3 consists of 14 residues. The ends were cut back, 6 bases at V and 0 bases at J, with 9 bases in the middle. CDR3 DNA sequence: TGTGCCAGCAGCACTAGGTACTCCTACAATGAGCAGTTCTTC. This sequence encodes CASSTRYSYNEQFF.

This chain links TRBV6-5 with TRBJ2-7; a possible D gene is TRBD1 (6 bases). This CDR3 comprises 11 residues. CDR1 is MNHEY and CDR2 is SVGAGI in the germline V gene. V lost 8 bases and J lost 4, with 9 bases in between. Here the CDR3 DNA reads TGTGCCAGCCAAACAGGGTACGAGCAGTACTTC. Translated: CASQTGYEQYF.

This sequence joins TRBV21-1 and TRBJ2-3; the table's TRBD2 call for D was not verified on the DNA. TRBV21-1 is recorded as a pseudogene. The CDR3 length is 19 residues. The CDR3 region is CASSKGGDLAGGRGDTQYF. For the CDR3, the DNA is TGTGCCAGCAGCAAAGGAGGGGACTTGGCGGGGGGGCGTGGAGATACGCAGTATTTT.

This chain joins TRBV11-1 and TRBJ1-6; 10 bases align to TRBD1. Germline assignment: CDR1 SGHAT and CDR2 FQDESV (reference sequence). The ends lost 0 bases at V and 7 bases at J; junction bases unmatched: 3. This CDR3 region has 16 residues. The CDR3 nucleotides read TGTGCCAGCAGCTTAGCCGGGACAGGGGAGAATTCACCCCTCCACTTT. It yields the protein CASSLAGTGENSPLHF.

This clone showed up just a few times. This sequence joins TRBV3-1 (or the pseudogene TRBV3-2) and TRBJ1-5; TRBD1 matches at 7 bases. Germline lookup yields CDR1 LGHDT and CDR2 YNNKEL (reference sequence). Unmatched junction bases numbered 8, after V lost 5 bases and J lost 7 bases. The CDR3 has 14 residues. DNA for the CDR3: TGTGCCAGCAGCAGGACAGGCCCCAACCAGCCCCAGCATTTT. It codes for CASSRTGPNQPQHF.

The chain carries TRBV6-5 and TRBJ2-2; no firm D call. The V gene's germline CDR1 is MNHEY and CDR2 SVGAGI. The CDR3 is 13 residues long. V lost 2 bases, J lost 7 bases, and 8 bases lay in between. The CDR3, as DNA: TGTGCCAGCAGTTACCGTCAGGACGGGGAGCTGTTTTTT. Its protein product is CASSYRQDGELFF.

This clone was seen only once. The V call is TRBV5-5, the J call TRBJ2-2, with D hard to call. The germline V gene has CDR1 SGHKS and CDR2 YYEKEE (reference sequence). The CDR3 consists of 12 residues. The ends were cut back, 4 bases at V and 4 bases at J, with 5 bases in the middle. The DNA of the CDR3 is TGTGCCAGCAGCCCTATCACCGGGGAGCTGTTTTTT. Translating it yields CASSPITGELFF.

The chain couples TRBV7-3 to TRBJ1-1; 8 nucleotides line up with TRBD1. V trimming: 2 bases; J trimming: 3 bases; junction bases outside the gene matches: 8. The CDR3 consists of 16 residues. Per germline, CDR1 SGHTA and CDR2 FQGTGA. The CDR3 is CASSLGWTGLDTEAFF. The CDR3 DNA sequence: TGTGCCAGCAGCTTAGGATGGACAGGGCTGGACACTGAAGCTTTCTTT.

The rearrangement uses TRBV19 and TRBJ1-2, with 7 bases matching TRBD1. The V gene end was trimmed by 5 bases and the J gene end by 7 bases; junction bases not matched to a gene: 13. Germline V gene sequence: CDR1 LNHDA, CDR2 SQIVND (reference sequence). The CDR3 is 15 residues long. CDR3 protein: CASSVEGQATGGYTF. CDR3 bases: TGTGCCAGTAGTGTCGAAGGACAGGCAACCGGTGGCTACACCTTC.

This clone was seen more than once but under ten times. V usage is TRBV18 and J usage is TRBJ1-6, with a tentative D call TRBD1 (6 bases). The V and J ends lost 3 bases and 9 bases respectively, with 18 bases between them. The CDR3 extends over 16 amino acids. The germline gives CDR1 KGHSH, CDR2 LQKENI. The CDR3 here is CASSPAKTGFGSPLHF. DNA of the CDR3: TGTGCCAGCTCACCGGCCAAAACAGGGTTCGGTTCACCCCTCCACTTT.